This T cell receptor beta chain was obtained from a study of blood T cells in healthy people across ages. Study-wide context: About one barcoded beta molecule per two T cells was the capture yield of template switching.

Combining a sample-barcoded 5' primer with a J-beta primer mix, a second PCR ran for about 6 to 11 cycles. TCRdb used MiXCR to reprocess the 5' RACE reads, holding one entry per CDR3 protein. There are 1.6 million or so distinct CDR3 sequences in the sample; about 31% occur only once, and around 11% lies in the top ten. Findings and limits, study-wide: There was no known CMV status for donors, so expanded clonotype changes were possibly confounded.

As regards this clonotype: What it binds is not known.

The sequence came from a woman in her twenties or thirties in good health. The sample taken for sequencing was blood.

CDR3 DNA sequence: TGTGCCAGCAGCCAAGCAAGGGTTTCTGGGGCCAACGTCCTGACTTTC. It specifies CASSQARVSGANVLTF. This chain connects TRBV3-1 to TRBJ2-6; D unclear. The CDR3 contains 16 residues. Germline V gives CDR1 LGHDT, CDR2 YNNKEL (reference sequence). Trimming removed 1 base at V and 1 base at J, with 8 bases between.